This T cell receptor (beta chain) was obtained from a study of identical twins. The ends lost 3 bases at V and 6 bases at J; junction bases unmatched: 2. The CDR3 is made up of 14 amino acids. The germline CDR1 and CDR2 sequences are SGHTA and FQGNSA. TCRdb re-called the 5' RACE reads with MiXCR, one entry per CDR3 protein. Of roughly 290,000 distinct CDR3 sequences listed, about 8.3% were seen once; the top ten hold around 2.1%. The sample was also reused in another study, on yellow fever vaccine responses in identical twins.

Material for sequencing was memory (CD45RO+) T cells sorted from blood. This sequence joins TRBV7-2 and TRBJ2-1, with 10 bases matching TRBD2. The clonotype was recovered from a woman between 18 and 29 years old in good health. The CDR3 bases are TGTGCCAGCAGCTTGAGCGGGAGGGCCAATGAGCAGTTCTTC. This encodes CASSLSGRANEQFF.